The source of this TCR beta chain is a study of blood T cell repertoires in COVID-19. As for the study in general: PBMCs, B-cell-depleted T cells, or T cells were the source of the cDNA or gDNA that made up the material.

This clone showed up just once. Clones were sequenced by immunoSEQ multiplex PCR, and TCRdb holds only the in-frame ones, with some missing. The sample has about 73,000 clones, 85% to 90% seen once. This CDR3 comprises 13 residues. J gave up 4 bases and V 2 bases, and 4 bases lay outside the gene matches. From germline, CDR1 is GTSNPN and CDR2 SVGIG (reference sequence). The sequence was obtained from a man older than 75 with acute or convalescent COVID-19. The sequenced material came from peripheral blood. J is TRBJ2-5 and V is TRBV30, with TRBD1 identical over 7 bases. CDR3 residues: CAWSRTGGETQYF. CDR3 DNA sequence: TGTGCCTGGAGTAGGACAGGCGGAGAGACCCAGTACTTC.